A single sample is the source of the 28 T cell receptor beta chains below, sequenced in a study of OX40 agonist ivuxolimab in advanced cancers. Here immunoSEQ multiplex PCR was the method, and the copy in TCRdb shows in-frame clones only, minus some. Counted here are over 45,000 clones, about four fifths occurring once; the ten biggest clones make up about 1.6%. Sequenced here: CD4+ or CD8+ T cells sorted from blood, sampled in a trial of the OX40 agonist ivuxolimab. The receptors here all came from an adult with an advanced solid tumor such as melanoma, head and neck, liver or kidney cancer.

J is TRBJ2-5 and V is TRBV11-2; a weak D match, TRBD1 (5 bases). The ends were cut back, 5 bases at V and 4 bases at J, with 11 bases in the middle. The CDR3 spans 13 residues. CDR1 is SGHAT, CDR2 FQNNGV, per germline. The CDR3 loop reads CASSRQSRETQYF. The CDR3 DNA sequence: TGTGCCAGCAGCCGACAGAGTAGAGAGACCCAGTACTTC.

This chain connects TRBV30 to TRBJ2-7; 7 bases match TRBD1. The CDR3 runs to 13 residues. Looked up from germline, CDR1 is GTSNPN and CDR2 is SVGIG (reference sequence). This CDR3 is CAAASDRSYEQYF. In nucleotides, the CDR3 is TGTGCTGCAGCCTCGGACAGGTCCTACGAGCAGTACTTC.

The J gene is TRBJ1-6, the V gene TRBV7-8, with no clear D. CDR1 and CDR2 from the germline V gene are SGHVS and FQNEAQ. The CDR3 totals 13 residues. The V and J ends lost 5 bases and 8 bases respectively, with 10 bases between them. DNA of the CDR3: TGTGCCAGCAGCATCGGCCCGGATTCACCCCTCCACTTT. This codes for CASSIGPDSPLHF.

The rearrangement joins TRBV29-1 to TRBJ2-2; 8 bases fit TRBD1. V shed 5 bases, J shed 3 bases, and the junction held 5 bases outside the gene matches. Germline values: CDR1 SQVTM, CDR2 ANQGSEA. The CDR3 loop spans 14 amino acids. The chain's CDR3 is CSVSQGVDTGELFF. DNA for the CDR3: TGCAGCGTTTCACAGGGGGTGGACACCGGGGAGCTGTTTTTT.

As DNA, the CDR3 is TGTGCCAGAAAACAGAACACTGAAGCTTTCTTT. This encodes CARKQNTEAFF. The chain carries TRBV5-3 and TRBJ1-1; D is unresolved. TRBV5-3 is known as an ORF, though its function is uncertain. Trimming removed 6 bases at V and 1 base at J, with 4 bases between. CDR3 length: 11 amino acids.

The chain employs TRBV18 and TRBJ2-1; weak D call: TRBD1 (5 bases). Trimming shortened V by 6 bases and J by 0 bases, and 18 bases separated the two germline ends. CDR1 and CDR2 from the germline V gene are KGHSH and LQKENI. The CDR3 extends over 17 amino acids. CDR3: CASSLNRQTSSYNEQFF. The DNA of the CDR3 is TGTGCCAGCTCCCTGAACAGACAGACCAGCTCCTACAATGAGCAGTTCTTC.

The V gene is TRBV5-4, the J gene TRBJ2-1; 8 bases are shared with TRBD2. The V and J ends lost 0 bases and 2 bases, in that order; junction bases with no gene match: 4. The CDR3 extends over 16 amino acids. Germline V gene data show CDR1 as SGHNT and CDR2 as YYREEE (reference sequence). The CDR3 DNA reads as TGTGCCAGCAGCTTGGGGGGGGGACTAGCCTACAATGAGCAGTTCTTC. Translation gives CASSLGGGLAYNEQFF.

This chain connects TRBV7-2 to TRBJ1-5; D may be TRBD1 (5 bases). Germline CDR1 reads SGHTA; CDR2 reads FQGNSA. The length of the CDR3 is 14 residues. With 2 bases removed from V and 5 bases from J, the gap between germline ends came to 10 bases. CDR3 protein: CASSLPGNYQPQHF. The DNA for the CDR3 is TGTGCCAGCAGCTTACCAGGGAATTATCAGCCCCAGCATTTT.

The chain links TRBV2 to TRBJ2-7, with D unresolved. This CDR3 has 14 amino acids. CDR1 and CDR2 from the germline V gene are SNHLY and FYNNEI. Trimming left V 5 bases short and J 2 bases short, with 13 bases between. CDR3 residues: CASSIGFVTYEQYF. The CDR3, as DNA: TGTGCCAGCAGTATTGGGTTTGTGACCTACGAGCAGTACTTC.

V gene TRBV25-1 combines with J gene TRBJ2-6; TRBD1 aligns across 9 bases. The germline V gene has CDR1 MGHDK and CDR2 SYGVNS. The length of the CDR3 is 15 residues. V gave up 6 bases and J gave up 2 bases; unmatched junction bases: 2. The CDR3 spells CASSRTGAGANVLTF. Here the CDR3 DNA reads TGTGCCAGCAGCAGGACAGGGGCTGGGGCCAACGTCCTGACTTTC.

CDR3: CASSLVGSGSGQETQYF. Here the CDR3 DNA reads TGCGCCAGCAGCTTGGTCGGTTCAGGGAGCGGCCAAGAGACCCAGTACTTC. The chain employs TRBV5-1 and TRBJ2-5; D tentatively reads TRBD1 or TRBD2 (5 bases each). From germline, CDR1 is SGHRS and CDR2 YFSETQ. CDR3 length equals 17 residues. V was clipped by 0 bases and J by 1 base, with 16 bases between them.

The chain recombines TRBV29-1 with TRBJ1-1; perhaps TRBD1 as D (5 bases). Germline V gives CDR1 SQVTM, CDR2 ANQGSEA. The CDR3 runs 13 residues. The V end was cut by 2 bases, the J end by 6 bases, with 13 bases between. The CDR3 spells CSVELQGGAEAFF. The CDR3 DNA reads TGCAGCGTTGAATTGCAGGGTGGGGCTGAAGCTTTCTTT.

The rearrangement links TRBV5-1 to TRBJ2-7; perhaps D is TRBD1 or TRBD2 (5 bases each). Germline V lookup: CDR1 SGHRS, CDR2 YFSETQ. The V end lost 1 base, the J end lost 5 bases, and 16 bases lay between the germline ends. The length of the CDR3 is 15 residues. CDR3: CASSLSWDGLHEQYF. The CDR3 DNA follows: TGCGCCAGCAGCTTGTCGTGGGACGGTCTCCACGAGCAGTACTTC. The full variable domain, completed using reference TRBV5-1 and TRBJ2-7, is KAGVTQTPRYLIKTRGQQVTLSCSPISGHRSVSWYQQTPGQGLQFLFEYFSETQRNKGNFPGRFSGRQFSNSRSEMNVSTLELGDSALYLCASSLSWDGLHEQYFGPGTRLTVT.

This sequence joins TRBV6-1 and TRBJ1-5, with no clear D. V gave up 3 bases and J gave up 6 bases, with 3 bases separating them. The CDR3 runs 11 residues. Looked up from germline, CDR1 is MNHNS and CDR2 is SASEGT. The CDR3 DNA reads TGTGCCAGCAGTGATAGTCAGCCCCAGCATTTT. The encoded protein is CASSDSQPQHF.

In its sample, this clone is medium-sized (0.01 to 0.1%). The chain employs TRBV7-8 and TRBJ2-7, with D possibly called TRBD1 or TRBD2 (5 bases each). Germline CDR1 is SGHVS and CDR2 is FQNEAQ. CDR3 size: 17 residues. Trimming shortened V by 4 bases and J by 2 bases, and 21 bases separated the two germline ends. The CDR3 is CASSSPSEGRKTYEQYF. DNA of the CDR3: TGTGCCAGCAGCTCCCCTTCCGAGGGGCGGAAAACCTACGAGCAGTACTTC.

Comment on this clone: Other nucleotide sequences in the sample specify the same CDR3. V is TRBV14 and J is TRBJ1-2; no reliable D call. This CDR3 contains 17 residues. Looked up from germline, CDR1 is SGHDN and CDR2 is FVKESK. Deletions cut 1 base from V and 9 bases from J, with 24 bases between. This chain's CDR3 is CASSQAVGFGAMASYTF. In DNA, the CDR3 is TGTGCCAGCAGCCAAGCCGTAGGCTTTGGCGCCATGGCAAGCTACACCTTC.

The CDR3: CASSYSGRGSDTQYF. The CDR3 nucleotides are TGTGCCAGCAGCTATAGCGGGAGAGGCTCAGATACGCAGTATTTT. J is TRBJ2-3 and V is TRBV11-2; 9 bases align to TRBD2. After removal of 4 bases from V and 4 bases from J, the junction contained 6 bases not matched to a gene. This CDR3 region has 15 residues. The germline V gene encodes CDR1 SGHAT and CDR2 FQNNGV.

The chain employs TRBV19 and TRBJ1-5; D gene ambiguous. Deletions cut 5 bases from V and 1 base from J, with 12 bases between. Germline CDR1 reads LNHDA; CDR2 reads SQIVND (reference sequence). The CDR3 has 15 amino acids. The CDR3 is CASSELQESNQPQHF. DNA for the CDR3: TGTGCCAGTAGTGAACTGCAAGAGAGCAATCAGCCCCAGCATTTT.

This chain links TRBV7-8 with TRBJ2-5; weak D call: TRBD2 (6 bases). Germline V gene lookup returns CDR1 SGHVS and CDR2 FQNEAQ. Trimming left V 5 bases short and J 5 bases short, with 12 bases between. The CDR3 spans 13 residues. This chain's CDR3 is CASSRLVWETQYF. In DNA form, the CDR3 reads TGTGCCAGCAGCCGACTAGTTTGGGAGACCCAGTACTTC.

The chain couples TRBV7-2 to TRBJ2-3, with 8 bases that match TRBD2. With 1 base clipped from V and 6 bases from J, the junction kept 9 bases outside the gene matches. The CDR3 extends over 16 amino acids. CDR1 is SGHTA, CDR2 FQGNSA, per germline. The CDR3 sequence is CASSLGSTSGGDTQYF. The CDR3 bases are TGTGCCAGCAGCTTAGGTAGTACTAGCGGAGGGGATACGCAGTATTTT.

The V and J genes are TRBV7-9 and TRBJ1-2; no clear D. V was clipped by 5 bases and J by 4 bases, with 8 bases between them. This CDR3 is 12 amino acids long. Germline CDR1 and CDR2: SEHNR and FQNEAQ (reference sequence). This CDR3 reads CASSQNAYGYTF. The CDR3 nucleotides are TGTGCCAGCAGCCAAAACGCCTATGGCTACACCTTC.

The chain carries TRBV29-1 and TRBJ2-7; 10 positions agree with TRBD1. Germline V gene data show CDR1 as SQVTM and CDR2 as ANQGSEA. Germline trimming cut 5 bases from V and 3 bases from J; bases unmatched to any gene: 10. The length of the CDR3 is 15 residues. The CDR3 DNA reads TGCAGCGTTCATCGGGGACAGGGGAATAGCTACGAGCAGTACTTC. Amino acids: CSVHRGQGNSYEQYF.

V and J are TRBV11-2 and TRBJ1-1; maybe TRBD1 (6 bases). The CDR3 loop spans 16 amino acids. Germline lookup yields CDR1 SGHAT and CDR2 FQNNGV. V was clipped by 4 bases and J by 7 bases, with 22 bases between them. The CDR3 loop reads CASSSRGYGGTVEAFF. The CDR3 DNA sequence: TGTGCCAGCAGCTCCCGAGGGTATGGGGGCACAGTTGAAGCTTTCTTT.

The chain recombines TRBV19 with TRBJ1-1; 8 bases align to TRBD1. From germline, CDR1 is LNHDA and CDR2 SQIVND (reference sequence). V shed 5 bases, J shed 0 bases, and the junction held 2 bases outside the gene matches. The CDR3 totals 14 residues. The CDR3, as DNA: TGTGCCAGTAGTGCGGGACAGGTGAACACTGAAGCTTTCTTT. Translating gives CASSAGQVNTEAFF.

This chain links TRBV30 with TRBJ1-4; possible D gene TRBD1, 6 bases. Deletions cut 2 bases from V and 2 bases from J, with 12 bases between. Germline V gene data show CDR1 as GTSNPN and CDR2 as SVGIG (reference sequence). This CDR3 region has 15 residues. The CDR3 coding sequence is TGTGCCTGGAGTCGGGGGCTGACGACTAATGAAAAACTGTTTTTT. This gives the protein CAWSRGLTTNEKLFF.

This chain uses TRBV6-1 with TRBJ2-1; D is ambiguous. Per germline, CDR1 MNHNS and CDR2 SASEGT. Trimming left V 6 bases short and J 10 bases short, with 13 bases between. The CDR3 consists of 12 residues. This chain's CDR3 is CASSNAWWEQFF. The CDR3 DNA reads TGTGCCAGCAGCAACGCTTGGTGGGAGCAGTTCTTC.

This clone was picked up a small number of times. This chain links TRBV19 with TRBJ2-6; D ambiguous. With 5 bases removed from V and 1 base from J, the gap between germline ends came to 9 bases. Per the germline V gene, CDR1 is LNHDA and CDR2 is SQIVND (reference sequence). The CDR3 spans 15 residues. CDR3 bases: TGTGCCAGTAGTCGACTGGCGTCTGGGGCCAACGTCCTGACTTTC. Its translation is CASSRLASGANVLTF. The full variable domain, with the rest looked up from reference TRBV19 and TRBJ2-6, is DGGITQSPKYLFRKEGQNVTLSCEQNLNHDAMYWYRQDPGQGLRLIYYSQIVNDFQKGDIAEGYSVSREKKESFPLTVTSAQKNPTAFYLCASSRLASGANVLTFGAGSRLTVL.

The V gene is TRBV28, the J gene TRBJ1-2; TRBD1 matches at 7 bases. There are 14 residues in the CDR3. V lost 8 bases, J lost 4 bases, and 10 bases stayed unmatched. Germline CDR1 reads MDHEN; CDR2 reads SYDVKM. The CDR3 loop reads CASSLRNRGYGYTF. CDR3 in DNA: TGTGCCAGCTCTCTTAGGAACAGGGGCTATGGCTACACCTTC.